Below, 25 T cell receptor beta chains from the same sample are listed, as sequenced in a study of PD-L1 blockade in urothelial cancer. Clones were read by immunoSEQ multiplex PCR, and TCRdb kept only the in-frame ones, dropping some. The top ten clones hold approximately 0.88% of a sample with approximately 100,000 clones, about nine tenths of them seen once. The input for sequencing was PBMCs, taken around atezolizumab (anti-PD-L1) treatment. The receptors were sampled from a woman older than 75 with urothelial cancer.

The rearrangement joins TRBV18 to TRBJ2-5; D might be TRBD1 (6 bases). The CDR3 length is 13 residues. The germline V gene has CDR1 KGHSH and CDR2 LQKENI. With 4 bases removed from V and 0 bases from J, the gap between germline ends came to 6 bases. For the CDR3, the DNA is TGTGCCAGCTCACGGACAGACCAAGAGACCCAGTACTTC. Translation: CASSRTDQETQYF.

The gene calls are TRBV2 and TRBJ1-1; D is ambiguous. Per the germline V gene, CDR1 is SNHLY and CDR2 is FYNNEI. This CDR3 is built from 10 residues. With 7 bases removed from V and 5 bases from J, the gap between germline ends came to 5 bases. The DNA of the CDR3 is TGTGCCAGCACCCGTACTGAAGCTTTCTTT. Amino acid sequence: CASTRTEAFF. The complete variable domain, with remaining parts taken from reference TRBV2 and TRBJ1-1, reads EPEVTQTPSHQVTQMGQEVILRCVPISNHLYFYWYRQILGQKVEFLVSFYNNEISEKSEIFDDQFSVERPDGSNFTLKIRSTKLEDSAMYFCASTRTEAFFGQGTRLTVV.

This clone has more than one count but fewer than ten. The gene calls are TRBV19 and TRBJ2-1; 12 nucleotides agree with TRBD2. This CDR3 is built from 15 residues. V lost 3 bases and J lost 7; bases outside the gene matches: 4. The V gene's germline CDR1 is LNHDA and CDR2 SQIVND (reference sequence). The CDR3 spells CASSIGTSGFNEQFF. CDR3 DNA sequence: TGTGCCAGTAGTATTGGGACTAGCGGGTTTAATGAGCAGTTCTTC. Filled out from reference TRBV19 and TRBJ2-1, the complete variable domain reads DGGITQSPKYLFRKEGQNVTLSCEQNLNHDAMYWYRQDPGQGLRLIYYSQIVNDFQKGDIAEGYSVSREKKESFPLTVTSAQKNPTAFYLCASSIGTSGFNEQFFGPGTRLTVL.

This clone showed up just once. The gene calls are TRBV5-1 and TRBJ2-3, with 8 bases fitting TRBD2. Germline lookup yields CDR1 SGHRS and CDR2 YFSETQ. This CDR3 spans 15 amino acids. The J segment lost 6 bases and the V segment lost 1 base, leaving 7 bases of the junction unmatched. The CDR3 sequence is CASSLKLAETDTQYF. The CDR3 DNA reads TGCGCCAGCAGCTTGAAACTAGCGGAAACCGATACGCAGTATTTT.

Only one count was recorded for this clone. The rearrangement links TRBV5-4 to TRBJ2-1, with 7 bases matching TRBD2. The CDR3 runs to 15 residues. Per the germline V gene, CDR1 is SGHNT and CDR2 is YYREEE (reference sequence). The ends lost 4 bases at V and 5 bases at J; junction bases unmatched: 9. The CDR3 region is CASSDPGTTNNEQFF. CDR3 coding DNA: TGTGCCAGCAGCGACCCCGGGACTACCAACAATGAGCAGTTCTTC.

The gene calls are TRBV30 and TRBJ1-2; 7 bases are a match to TRBD1. CDR3 size: 14 residues. Looked up from germline, CDR1 is GTSNPN and CDR2 is SVGIG (reference sequence). With V trimmed by 1 base and J by 6 bases, 8 bases remained unmatched. In DNA form, the CDR3 reads TGTGCCTGGAGTGATCCGGCAGGGGGGCATGGCTACACCTTC. As protein: CAWSDPAGGHGYTF. Using reference TRBV30 and TRBJ1-2 for the parts outside the CDR3, the full variable domain is SQTIHQWPATLVQPVGSPLSLECTVEGTSNPNLYWYRQAAGRGLQLLFYSVGIGQISSEVPQNLSASRPQDRQFILSSKKLLLSDSGFYLCAWSDPAGGHGYTFGSGTRLTVV.

The chain uses TRBV5-1 and TRBJ2-7; the match to TRBD2 covers 10 bases. In germline, CDR1 is SGHRS, CDR2 YFSETQ. The CDR3 has 15 amino acids. The trim removed 3 bases at V and 6 bases at J, leaving 9 bases unmatched. The CDR3 spells CASSWSLAGASEQYF. CDR3 DNA: TGCGCCAGCAGCTGGAGTCTAGCGGGAGCATCCGAGCAGTACTTC.

The V call is TRBV28, the J call TRBJ1-2; 7 nucleotides line up with TRBD1. CDR1 and CDR2 from the germline V gene are MDHEN and SYDVKM. The CDR3 covers 13 residues. The V segment lost 7 bases and the J segment 6 bases; nucleotides outside the gene matches: 8. The CDR3 nucleotides are TGTGCCAGCAAAGCCCGACAGGGAAATGGCTACACCTTC. It encodes CASKARQGNGYTF.

This chain links TRBV28 with TRBJ1-3; D gene uncertain. The CDR3 totals 14 residues. Trimming pared 5 bases from V and 3 bases from J, leaving 11 bases between. Germline loops: CDR1 MDHEN, CDR2 SYDVKM. The chain's CDR3 is CASSPRGGGNTIYF. As DNA, the CDR3 is TGTGCCAGCAGTCCCCGGGGTGGTGGAAACACCATATATTTT. Supplemented by reference TRBV28 and TRBJ1-3, the full variable domain reads DVKVTQSSRYLVKRTGEKVFLECVQDMDHENMFWYRQDPGLGLRLIYFSYDVKMKEKGDIPEGYSVSREKKERFSLILESASTNQTSMYLCASSPRGGGNTIYFGEGSWLTVV.

The chain uses TRBV10-2 and TRBJ1-5, with 8 bases that match TRBD1. J lost 9 bases, V lost 4 bases, and 8 bases had no gene match. There are 14 residues in the CDR3. Germline V gene data show CDR1 as WSHSY and CDR2 as SAAADI. For the CDR3, the DNA is TGCGCCAGCAGTGTCGGGACAGGCCAAGGGCCCCAGCATTTT. This translates into CASSVGTGQGPQHF.

This clone was seen once. The chain carries TRBV6-5 and TRBJ1-1; 9 bases are a match to TRBD1. The V segment lost 5 bases and the J segment 1 base; nucleotides outside the gene matches: 5. Looked up from germline, CDR1 is MNHEY and CDR2 is SVGAGI. The CDR3 has 15 amino acids. The CDR3, as DNA: TGTGCCAGCAGTAATCTGGGACAGGGGAACACTGAAGCTTTCTTT. It encodes CASSNLGQGNTEAFF.

This clone showed up just once. CDR3: CASSEYYGQNNYGYTF. The CDR3 nucleotides read TGTGCCAGCAGTGAATATTATGGACAGAATAACTATGGCTACACCTTC. The chain is built from TRBV6-1 and TRBJ1-2; D perhaps matches TRBD1 (6 bases). Between the trimmed V and J ends, which lost 2 bases and 1 base, there was a span of 14 bases. The CDR3 covers 16 residues. In germline, CDR1 is MNHNS, CDR2 SASEGT.

V gene TRBV5-8 combines with J gene TRBJ2-3; D might be TRBD1 (6 bases). V dropped 4 bases and J dropped 0 bases, with 15 bases sitting between them. This CDR3 is 16 amino acids long. Germline CDR1 SGHTS, CDR2 YDEGEE. The CDR3 sequence: CASSRGQNPSTDTQYF. The CDR3 DNA sequence: TGTGCCAGCAGCCGAGGACAGAACCCTAGCACAGATACGCAGTATTTT.

The J gene is TRBJ2-3, the V gene TRBV5-6; weak D call: TRBD2 (6 bases). In germline, CDR1 is SGHDT, CDR2 YYEEEE. The CDR3 runs 16 residues. The V end was cut by 6 bases, the J end by 2 bases, with 19 bases between. The CDR3 DNA reads as TGTGCCAGCACCCTTGGGGGAGGACCTTACACAGATACGCAGTATTTT. Translated: CASTLGGGPYTDTQYF.

This clone came up a few times. The V gene is TRBV10-1, the J gene TRBJ2-7, with D perhaps matching TRBD2 (5 bases). In germline, CDR1 is WNHNN, CDR2 SYGVQD (reference sequence). Trimming left V 3 bases short and J 0 bases short, with 12 bases between. The CDR3 is 15 residues long. CDR3 amino acids: CASSEDPTSSYEQYF. CDR3 DNA: TGCGCCAGCAGTGAAGACCCAACTAGCTCCTACGAGCAGTACTTC.

The rearrangement joins TRBV7-9 to TRBJ2-3; D unclear. V was shortened by 1 base and J by 2 bases, with 4 bases between the two germline ends. The CDR3 length is 13 residues. The germline V gene encodes CDR1 SEHNR and CDR2 FQNEAQ (reference sequence). CDR3 DNA: TGTGCCAGCAGCTTAGGGGCCACAGATACGCAGTATTTT. The encoded protein is CASSLGATDTQYF.

V is TRBV5-8 and J is TRBJ2-5, with D unclear. The germline V gene has CDR1 SGHTS and CDR2 YDEGEE. The V and J ends lost 4 bases and 1 base respectively, with 14 bases between them. The CDR3 sequence is 15 residues long. For the CDR3, the DNA is TGTGCCAGCAGCGAGTCCCCCTCCCTCCAAGAGACCCAGTACTTC. Protein product: CASSESPSLQETQYF. Combining the CDR3 with reference TRBV5-8 and TRBJ2-5 gives the whole variable domain EAGVTQSPTHLIKTRGQQATLRCSPISGHTSVYWYQQALGLGLQFLLWYDEGEERNRGNFPPRFSGRQFPNYSSELNVNALELEDSALYLCASSESPSLQETQYFGPGTRLLVL.

The chain combines TRBV7-9 with TRBJ2-2; unclear D gene. The CDR3 is made up of 16 amino acids. Germline CDR1 reads SEHNR; CDR2 reads FQNEAQ (reference sequence). V lost 3 bases and J lost 1, with 12 bases in between. The CDR3 protein is CASSLPRNRNTGELFF. CDR3 coding DNA: TGTGCCAGCAGCTTGCCTAGGAACCGGAACACCGGGGAGCTGTTTTTT. Full variable domain (rest looked up from reference TRBV7-9 and TRBJ2-2): DTGVSQNPRHKITKRGQNVTFRCDPISEHNRLYWYRQTLGQGPEFLTYFQNEAQLEKSRLLSDRFSAERPKGSFSTLEIQRTEQGDSAMYLCASSLPRNRNTGELFFGEGSRLTVL.

The chain combines TRBV11-2 with TRBJ2-2; D possibly corresponds to TRBD1 (6 bases). This CDR3 comprises 16 residues. Between the trimmed V and J ends, which lost 6 bases and 4 bases, there was a span of 18 bases. The V gene's germline CDR1 is SGHAT and CDR2 FQNNGV. The CDR3 loop is CASSFGLTGITGELFF. CDR3 nucleotide sequence: TGTGCCAGCAGTTTCGGTCTCACAGGGATCACCGGGGAGCTGTTTTTT.

V gene TRBV28 combines with J gene TRBJ1-2; 8 nucleotides agree with TRBD1. Germline trimming cut 6 bases from V and 7 bases from J; bases unmatched to any gene: 13. This CDR3 comprises 15 residues. Germline V gives CDR1 MDHEN, CDR2 SYDVKM. For the CDR3, the DNA is TGTGCCAGCAGGCCCCCCGGACAGGGAATTTCTGGCTACACCTTC. Protein sequence: CASRPPGQGISGYTF.

This clone was seen just once. The rearrangement links TRBV27 to TRBJ1-1; D possibly corresponds to TRBD1 (5 bases). The ends were cut back, 5 bases at V and 1 base at J, with 14 bases in the middle. The germline V gene has CDR1 MNHEY and CDR2 SMNVEV (reference sequence). This CDR3 region has 15 residues. The CDR3 nucleotides are TGTGCCAGCAGTAGAGCAGGGCTACAGAACACTGAAGCTTTCTTT. It encodes CASSRAGLQNTEAFF.

This chain connects TRBV29-1 to TRBJ2-5, with D unresolved. CDR1 is SQVTM, CDR2 ANQGSEA, per germline. V lost 7 bases and J lost 4, with 16 bases in between. The CDR3 consists of 13 residues. The DNA for the CDR3 is TGCAGCGCCGTGAGAGGCAGCGCAGAGACCCAGTACTTC. Residues: CSAVRGSAETQYF.

CDR3: CASTLWSPGANVLTF. The CDR3 region has the DNA TGTGCCAGCACCCTATGGAGTCCTGGGGCCAACGTCCTGACTTTC. This rearrangement joins TRBV6-1 to TRBJ2-6; D gene ambiguous. Trimming pared 7 bases from V and 2 bases from J, leaving 12 bases between. Germline assignment: CDR1 MNHNS and CDR2 SASEGT. The CDR3 runs to 15 residues.

This chain uses TRBV18 with TRBJ1-2; TRBD1 aligns across 7 bases. This CDR3 is 15 amino acids long. J lost 4 bases, V lost 4 bases, and 9 bases had no gene match. Germline V gene lookup returns CDR1 KGHSH and CDR2 LQKENI. CDR3 DNA sequence: TGTGCCAGCTCACTGCGACAGGGCCGAAGCTATGGCTACACCTTC. It codes for CASSLRQGRSYGYTF.

This clone appeared a single time. The genes are TRBV25-1 and TRBJ2-3; D is unresolved. This CDR3 is built from 13 residues. Germline-derived CDR1 and CDR2 are MGHDK and SYGVNS. V dropped 3 bases and J dropped 8 bases, with 12 bases sitting between them. In DNA, the CDR3 is TGTGCCAGCAGTGACCCGAGCGTTCCTACGCAGTATTTT. It yields the protein CASSDPSVPTQYF.